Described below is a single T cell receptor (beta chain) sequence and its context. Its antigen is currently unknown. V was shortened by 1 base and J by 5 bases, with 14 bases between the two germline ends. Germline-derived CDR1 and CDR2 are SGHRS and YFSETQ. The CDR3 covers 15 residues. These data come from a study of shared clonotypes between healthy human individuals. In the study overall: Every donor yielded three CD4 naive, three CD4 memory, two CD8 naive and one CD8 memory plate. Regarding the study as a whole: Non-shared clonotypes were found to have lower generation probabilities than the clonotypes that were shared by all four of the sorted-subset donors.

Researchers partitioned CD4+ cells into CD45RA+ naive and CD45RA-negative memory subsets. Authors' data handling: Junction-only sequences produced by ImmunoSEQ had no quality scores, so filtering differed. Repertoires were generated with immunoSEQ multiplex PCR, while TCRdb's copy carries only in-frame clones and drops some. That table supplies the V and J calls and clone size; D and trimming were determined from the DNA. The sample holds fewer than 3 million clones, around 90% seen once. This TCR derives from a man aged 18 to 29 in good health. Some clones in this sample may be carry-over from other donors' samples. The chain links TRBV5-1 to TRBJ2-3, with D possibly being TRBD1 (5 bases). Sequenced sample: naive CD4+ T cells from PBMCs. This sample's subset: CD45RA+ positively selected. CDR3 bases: TGCGCCAGCAGCTTGCGGGCAGGGTCTGGAGATACGCAGTATTTT. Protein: CASSLRAGSGDTQYF.